This TCR beta chain was sequenced in a study of blood T cells in healthy people across ages. The CDR3 consists of 13 residues. Germline-derived CDR1 and CDR2 are DFQATT and SNEGSKA (reference sequence). V was pared by 5 bases and J by 4 bases, with 11 bases between. General study results and limits: Conclusively comparing naive with antigen-experienced cells was impossible with unsorted PBMCs.

A second PCR of roughly 7 to 11 cycles used a sample-barcoded 5' primer and a J-beta primer mix. TCRdb re-called the 5' RACE reads with MiXCR, one entry per CDR3 protein. This table has some 1.1 million distinct CDR3 sequences, roughly two fifths appearing once. For this clonotype: Antigen unknown.

J is TRBJ1-4 and V is TRBV20-1; D might be TRBD1 (5 bases). The TCR was taken from a man younger than 35 in good health. The sequenced sample was blood. In nucleotides, the CDR3 is TGCAGTGCTGGGCCAGGGCGTAATGAAAAACTGTTTTTT. Protein sequence: CSAGPGRNEKLFF.